These 21 T cell receptor beta chains originate from one sample sequenced in a study of cytomegalovirus exposure and HLA in healthy donors. PCR used 60 Vbeta primers and 13 Jbeta primers. Profiling relied on immunoSEQ multiplex PCR, and the TCRdb table lists in-frame clones only, not all of them. The profile shows around 49,000 clones, over 60% of them singletons. The sample taken for sequencing was PBMCs. The source is a man aged 25 to 40 in good health and CMV-seropositive.

This rearrangement joins TRBV9 to TRBJ2-7; tentative D call: TRBD1 (5 bases). Trimming cost V 3 bases and J 0 bases, with 10 bases left between them. CDR3 length: 14 residues. Germline CDR1 reads SGDLS; CDR2 reads YYNGEE. The chain's CDR3 is CASSGQRSSYEQYF. The CDR3, as DNA: TGTGCCAGCAGCGGACAGAGGAGCTCCTACGAGCAGTACTTC.

V gene TRBV10-3 combines with J gene TRBJ1-2, with 7 bases identical to TRBD1. CDR3 length: 12 amino acids. Germline V gene data show CDR1 as ENHRY and CDR2 as SYGVKD. V dropped 3 bases and J dropped 7; count of bases not matched to a gene: 2. Here the CDR3 DNA reads TGTGCCATCAGTGACGGGACAGTTGGCTACACCTTC. Protein product: CAISDGTVGYTF.

This CDR3 is CASSLVRGGLLDEQFF. CDR3 bases: TGCGCCAGCAGCTTGGTTAGGGGAGGTCTTTTGGATGAGCAGTTCTTC. The rearrangement joins TRBV5-1 to TRBJ2-1; D might be TRBD2 (6 bases). Germline loops: CDR1 SGHRS, CDR2 YFSETQ. The CDR3 sequence is 16 residues long. Trimming took off 0 bases at V and 8 bases at J, with 18 bases between the two ends.

The chain couples TRBV30 to TRBJ2-7; 7 bases map to TRBD1. This CDR3 is 14 amino acids long. Losses at the gene ends were 3 bases for V and 2 bases for J; bases not matched to a gene: 7. The germline V gene encodes CDR1 GTSNPN and CDR2 SVGIG (reference sequence). The CDR3 sequence is CAWSPGTATYEQYF. Written as DNA, the CDR3 is TGTGCCTGGAGCCCCGGGACAGCTACCTACGAGCAGTACTTC.

This clone was observed a few times. V usage is TRBV28 and J usage is TRBJ2-5; 7 bases map to TRBD2. Per the germline V gene, CDR1 is MDHEN and CDR2 is SYDVKM. After removal of 5 bases from V and 5 bases from J, the junction contained 11 bases not matched to a gene. The CDR3 contains 15 residues. The CDR3 reads CASSPNSGAMETQYF. CDR3 sequence (DNA): TGTGCCAGCAGTCCGAACAGCGGGGCCATGGAGACCCAGTACTTC.

This clone was seen once. The chain has TRBV2 and TRBJ2-1, with a possible D match to TRBD1 (5 bases). The V gene lost 3 bases and the J gene lost 4 bases, with 16 bases spanning the gap. Germline V gene sequence: CDR1 SNHLY, CDR2 FYNNEI. CDR3 length: 16 amino acids. The CDR3 loop is CASSEGQGRIYNEQFF. DNA of the CDR3: TGTGCCAGCAGTGAGGGTCAGGGTCGTATTTACAATGAGCAGTTCTTC.

The gene calls are TRBV5-4 and TRBJ2-7, with a weak D call TRBD2 (8 bases). V dropped 5 bases and J dropped 5 bases, with 23 bases sitting between them. Germline values: CDR1 SGHNT, CDR2 YYREEE (reference sequence). This CDR3 has 16 amino acids. The DNA of the CDR3 is TGTGCCAGCAGTTCTCCACAGGGGCGGGGGGACCACGAGCAGTACTTC. Translation gives CASSSPQGRGDHEQYF.

This clone was detected a few times. The chain recombines TRBV6-5 with TRBJ2-3; D not certain. V shed 6 bases and J shed 7 bases, with 14 bases lying between them. This CDR3 region has 13 residues. Germline V CDR1 and CDR2: MNHEY, SVGAGI. CDR3 protein: CASSPPLGYTQYF. The CDR3 DNA follows: TGTGCCAGCAGCCCACCCCTAGGCTATACGCAGTATTTT.

The V and J genes are TRBV6-5 and TRBJ2-2, with 11 bases aligning to TRBD2. The J segment lost 3 bases and the V segment lost 7 bases, leaving 4 bases of the junction unmatched. This CDR3 has 15 amino acids. Germline V lookup: CDR1 MNHEY, CDR2 SVGAGI. The CDR3: CASIQLAGDTGELFF. The CDR3 DNA follows: TGTGCCAGCATCCAACTAGCGGGGGACACCGGGGAGCTGTTTTTT.

The CDR3, as DNA: TGTGCCAGCAGCTCCTTAGCGGGCAAGATTGCAGATACGCAGTATTTT. It specifies CASSSLAGKIADTQYF. V and J are TRBV13 and TRBJ2-3, with 7 bases aligning to TRBD2. Germline V gives CDR1 PRHDT, CDR2 FYEKMQ (reference sequence). The CDR3 has 16 amino acids. J was trimmed by 4 bases and V by 4 bases; bases with no gene match: 11.

This chain joins TRBV15 and TRBJ2-2, with D perhaps matching TRBD2 (6 bases). The CDR3 covers 15 residues. CDR1 and CDR2 (germline): LNHNV, YYDKDF (reference sequence). V lost 5 bases to trimming and J lost 5 bases, with 15 bases between them. CDR3 DNA sequence: TGTGCCACCAGCCCCCCGGGGAGGAATACCGGGGAGCTGTTTTTT. This encodes CATSPPGRNTGELFF.

This chain connects TRBV7-9 to TRBJ2-7; no definite D call. CDR1 and CDR2 from the germline V gene are SEHNR and FQNEAQ (reference sequence). Trimming removed 4 bases from V and 2 bases from J, with 3 bases in between. This CDR3 has 11 residues. DNA for the CDR3: TGTGCCAGCAGCTCCGCCTACGAGCAGTACTTC. Its protein product is CASSSAYEQYF. The complete variable domain, with remaining parts taken from reference TRBV7-9 and TRBJ2-7, reads DTGVSQNPRHKITKRGQNVTFRCDPISEHNRLYWYRQTLGQGPEFLTYFQNEAQLEKSRLLSDRFSAERPKGSFSTLEIQRTEQGDSAMYLCASSSAYEQYFGPGTRLTVT.

The CDR3 sequence: CASSLGQGTEAFF. Here the CDR3 DNA reads TGTGCCAGCAGCCTTGGACAGGGGACTGAAGCTTTCTTT. This chain connects TRBV7-9 to TRBJ1-1, with TRBD1 identical over 9 bases. The junction had 3 bases not matched to a gene; V was cut back by 5 bases and J by 5 bases. This CDR3 comprises 13 residues. Germline CDR1 reads SEHNR; CDR2 reads FQNEAQ (reference sequence). Supplemented by reference TRBV7-9 and TRBJ1-1, the full variable domain reads DTGVSQNPRHKITKRGQNVTFRCDPISEHNRLYWYRQTLGQGPEFLTYFQNEAQLEKSRLLSDRFSAERPKGSFSTLEIQRTEQGDSAMYLCASSLGQGTEAFFGQGTRLTVV.

A note on this clone: One junction end disagrees with the germline gene, perhaps due to a read error. The same CDR3 arises from other DNA sequences in this sample as well. V usage is TRBV5-4 and J usage is TRBJ1-1; tentatively, D is TRBD1 (6 bases). The CDR3 runs 12 residues. CDR1 and CDR2 from the germline V gene are SGHNT and YYREEE (reference sequence). CDR3 bases: TGTGCCAGCAGCGTCCGGGACACAGAAGCTTTCTTT. This gives the protein CASSVRDTEAFF.

The chain has TRBV7-9 and TRBJ2-5; D unresolved. The CDR3 contains 16 residues. The V and J ends lost 5 bases and 2 bases respectively, with 18 bases between them. Germline CDR1 SEHNR, CDR2 FQNEAQ (reference sequence). The CDR3 spells CASSQPPTGLQETQYF. Written as DNA, the CDR3 is TGTGCCAGCAGCCAACCTCCGACTGGTCTTCAAGAGACCCAGTACTTC.

This chain uses TRBV5-8 with TRBJ1-1; a weak D match, TRBD1 (6 bases). The CDR3 is 16 residues long. Germline V lookup: CDR1 SGHTS, CDR2 YDEGEE. Trimming pared 3 bases from V and 5 bases from J, leaving 20 bases between. CDR3 sequence: CASSSLGGGWRTEAFF. The CDR3 bases are TGTGCCAGCAGCTCCTTGGGCGGGGGCTGGAGAACTGAAGCTTTCTTT.

The rearrangement uses TRBV4-2 and TRBJ1-1; 8 bases are a match to TRBD1. Per germline, CDR1 LGHNA and CDR2 YNFKEQ. J was trimmed by 6 bases and V by 1 base; bases with no gene match: 4. This CDR3 region has 14 residues. CDR3 residues: CASSQGDRGPEAFF. The CDR3 DNA reads as TGTGCCAGCAGCCAAGGCGACAGGGGACCTGAAGCTTTCTTT.

This chain links TRBV2 with TRBJ1-5; 7 positions match TRBD1. V trimming: 7 bases; J trimming: 0 bases; junction bases outside the gene matches: 6. Germline lookup yields CDR1 SNHLY and CDR2 FYNNEI. The CDR3 has 15 amino acids. The CDR3 here is CASITDRLSNQPQHF. CDR3 bases: TGTGCCAGCATCACGGACAGGCTTAGCAATCAGCCCCAGCATTTT.

V usage is TRBV4-1 and J usage is TRBJ1-2, with 9 bases that match TRBD1. V lost 1 base, J lost 2 bases, and 2 bases stayed unmatched. Germline V gene sequence: CDR1 MGHRA, CDR2 YSYEKL. This CDR3 has 15 residues. CDR3 residues: CASSQVGTGNYGYTF. The CDR3 DNA follows: TGCGCCAGCAGCCAAGTCGGGACAGGGAACTATGGCTACACCTTC.

The chain has TRBV19 and TRBJ2-7; 9 bases match TRBD1. CDR1 and CDR2 (germline): LNHDA, SQIVND (reference sequence). This CDR3 comprises 14 residues. After removal of 1 base from V and 5 bases from J, the junction contained 3 bases not matched to a gene. The CDR3 loop reads CASSIADRGNEQYF. CDR3 DNA: TGTGCCAGTAGTATAGCTGACAGGGGGAACGAGCAGTACTTC.

The rearrangement joins TRBV5-6 to TRBJ1-1, with no clear D. Trimming took 2 bases from V and 5 from J, leaving 7 bases between them. Germline values: CDR1 SGHDT, CDR2 YYEEEE. CDR3 size: 12 residues. In DNA form, the CDR3 reads TGTGCCAGCAGCTTTTTTCGGACTGAAGCTTTCTTT. Translated, it gives CASSFFRTEAFF.